This TCR beta chain was found in a study of T cell repertoires in cytomegalovirus infection. Overall study: Public TCR beta signature analysis indicated the presence of both CMV infection and matching HLA type. The study's findings and limits: Across the ex vivo response, the dominant clonotypes were HLA-C-restricted CMV-specific TCR beta clonotypes. The cumulative frequency of public TCR beta families distinguished individuals who carried CMV together with the relevant HLA.

Germline V gives CDR1 SGHNT, CDR2 YYREEE (reference sequence). Trimming cost V 0 bases and J 5 bases, with 11 bases left between them. This CDR3 comprises 15 residues. On this clonotype itself: As yet, its antigen is unknown.

MiXCR, applied by TCRdb to the reads, yields one record per CDR3 protein. The table has 310,000 or so distinct CDR3 sequences, roughly 15% seen once. Input material: PBMCs. The receptor's source is a human donor in good health (CMV status not recorded). Some clones in this sample may be carry-over from other donors' samples. V is TRBV5-4 and J is TRBJ2-2; the D is unclear. This CDR3 reads CASSLEGTVTGELFF. The CDR3 coding sequence is TGTGCCAGCAGCTTGGAGGGTACAGTTACCGGGGAGCTGTTTTTT.